These T cell receptor beta chains were read from a single sample in a study of molecular identifiers for immune sequencing clone quantification. TCRdb reprocessed the PCR reads with MiXCR, giving one entry per CDR3 protein. This sample has more than 450,000 distinct CDR3 sequences, with about a quarter found just once. Sequenced input: naive CD8+ T cells from blood, with Jurkat cell RNA spiked in. Receptors originate from a human donor in good health. Some libraries in this study had Jurkat cell RNA spiked in. The CDR3 runs from the conserved cysteine through the conserved F or W. The D gene is left open where the match is weak. Size values are once, few and many counts, or a class for expanded clones, and some rows have none.

NA | TRBJ2-1 | NA | TRBV20-1 | CSALTPTAYSYNEQFF | TGCAGTGCTCTGACCCCCACAGCGTACTCCTACAATGAGCAGTTCTTC
NA | TRBJ2-7 | TRBD1 | TRBV10-3 | CAISELHPGQDLYEQYF | TGTGCCATCAGTGAGTTACATCCGGGACAGGATCTCTACGAGCAGTACTTC
NA | TRBJ1-6 | NA | TRBV7-3 | CASFRTFDQVDSPLHF | TGTGCCAGCTTCAGGACCTTTGATCAGGTGGATTCACCCCTCCACTTT
NA | TRBJ2-1 | NA | TRBV5-6 | CASSSPYAGSRNEQFF | TGTGCCAGCAGCTCCCCGTATGCGGGGAGCCGCAATGAGCAGTTCTTC
few | TRBJ1-1 | NA | TRBV29-1 | CSVGGLGTEAFF | TGCAGCGTTGGAGGGCTGGGGACTGAAGCTTTCTTT
few | TRBJ2-7 | NA | TRBV5-1 | CASSYGREEAEQYF | TGCGCCAGCAGCTACGGCCGGGAAGAGGCCGAGCAGTACTTC
many | TRBJ1-6 | NA | TRBV6-1 | CASSEGQGRSPLHF | TGTGCCAGCAGTGAAGGCCAGGGGCGTTCACCCCTCCACTTT
NA | TRBJ1-5 | TRBD1 | TRBV12-3/TRBV12-4 | CASSFSRQGDQPKHF | TGTGCCAGCAGTTTCAGTCGACAGGGGGATCAGCCCAAGCATTTT
NA | TRBJ2-2 | NA | TRBV15 | CATKDSGTSNTGELFF | TGTGCCACCAAAGACTCGGGGACATCGAACACCGGGGAGCTGTTTTTT
many | TRBJ2-7 | TRBD1 | TRBV5-4 | CASSSPGQGGYEQYF | TGTGCCAGCAGCTCTCCGGGACAGGGAGGCTACGAGCAGTACTTC
few | TRBJ2-7 | NA | TRBV29-1 | CSVEETPYEQYF | TGCAGCGTTGAAGAGACACCCTACGAGCAGTACTTC
NA | TRBJ2-7 | NA | TRBV20-1 | CSARDFWQGSYEQYF | TGCAGTGCTAGAGATTTTTGGCAGGGGTCCTACGAGCAGTACTTC
few | TRBJ2-7 | NA | TRBV30 | CAWTRDRWDLISYEQYF | TGTGCCTGGACCCGCGACCGCTGGGACTTGATCTCCTACGAGCAGTACTTC
once | TRBJ2-1 | NA | TRBV19 | CASSTDGGDNEQFF | TGTGCCAGTAGTACTGACGGAGGGGACAATGAGCAGTTCTTC
many | TRBJ1-2 | NA | TRBV29-1 | CSVPRDGANYGYTF | TGCAGCGTTCCCCGGGACGGAGCTAACTATGGCTACACCTTC
NA | TRBJ1-5 | NA | TRBV20-1 | CSAREEGYSNQPQHF | TGCAGTGCTAGAGAAGAAGGTTATAGCAATCAGCCCCAGCATTTT
NA | TRBJ1-1 | NA | TRBV15 | CATSRDRGAIAEAFF | TGTGCCACCAGCAGAGATCGAGGTGCGATCGCTGAAGCTTTCTTT
many | TRBJ2-3 | NA | TRBV4-3 | CASSQDRASTDTQYF | TGCGCCAGCAGCCAAGATCGGGCTAGCACAGATACGCAGTATTTT
many | TRBJ1-4 | NA | TRBV5-1 | CASSLDGKEVDEKLFF | TGCGCCAGCAGCTTGGATGGGAAGGAGGTCGATGAAAAACTGTTTTTT
few | TRBJ2-7 | NA | TRBV4-3 | CASSQVADNSYEQYF | TGCGCCAGCAGCCAAGTGGCAGATAACTCCTACGAGCAGTACTTC
NA | TRBJ2-3 | NA | TRBV27 | CASSLGPGGSTDTQYF | TGTGCCAGCAGTTTAGGTCCTGGGGGAAGCACAGATACGCAGTATTTT
few | TRBJ2-7 | NA | TRBV7-2 | CASAVGGNYYEQYF | TGTGCCTCCGCAGTTGGCGGGAATTACTACGAGCAGTACTTC
few | TRBJ2-5 | TRBD2 | TRBV2 | CASGGDSGTSGSWKETQYF | TGTGCCAGCGGGGGGGACAGCGGGACTAGCGGGAGTTGGAAAGAGACCCAGTACTTC
few | TRBJ1-1 | NA | TRBV19 | CASSILRGSEAFF | TGTGCCAGTAGTATACTCCGGGGGAGTGAAGCTTTCTTT
many | TRBJ1-3 | NA | TRBV4-1 | CASSQVYGISSGNTIYF | TGCGCCAGCAGCCAAGTCTATGGGATCAGCTCTGGAAACACCATATATTTT
NA | TRBJ2-7 | NA | TRBV19 | CASSRGLVGEQYF | TGTGCCAGTAGTAGGGGGCTCGTGGGCGAGCAGTACTTC
many | TRBJ1-1 | NA | TRBV12-3/TRBV12-4 | CASSFDSSEAFF | TGTGCCAGCAGTTTTGACAGCTCCGAAGCTTTCTTT
many | TRBJ2-7 | NA | TRBV12-3/TRBV12-4 | CASSSTPNYEQYF | TGTGCCAGCAGCTCGACACCAAACTACGAGCAGTACTTC
few | TRBJ1-1 | TRBD1 | TRBV30 | CAWGQGAYTEAFF | TGTGCCTGGGGACAGGGGGCGTACACTGAAGCTTTCTTT